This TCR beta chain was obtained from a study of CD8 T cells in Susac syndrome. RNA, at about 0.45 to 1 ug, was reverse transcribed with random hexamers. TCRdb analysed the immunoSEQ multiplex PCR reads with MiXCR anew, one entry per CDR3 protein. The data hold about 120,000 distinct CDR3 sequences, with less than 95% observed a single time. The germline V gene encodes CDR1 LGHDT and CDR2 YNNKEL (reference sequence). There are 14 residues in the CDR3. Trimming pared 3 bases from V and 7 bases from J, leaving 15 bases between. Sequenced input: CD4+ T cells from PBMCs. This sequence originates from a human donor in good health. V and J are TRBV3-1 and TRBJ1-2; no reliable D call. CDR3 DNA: TGTGCCAGCAGCCAGCCGGGCTTCTCCAGTGGCTACACCTTC. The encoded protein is CASSQPGFSSGYTF. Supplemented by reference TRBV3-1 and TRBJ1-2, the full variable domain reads DTAVSQTPKYLVTQMGNDKSIKCEQNLGHDTMYWYKQDSKKFLKIMFSYNNKELIINETVPNRFSPKSPDKAHLNLHINSLELGDSAVYFCASSQPGFSSGYTFGSGTRLTVV.